This TCR beta chain stems from a study of molecular identifiers for immune sequencing clone quantification. In germline, CDR1 is LGHNA, CDR2 YNFKEQ. V lost 0 bases and J lost 0; bases outside the gene matches: 6. This CDR3 has 17 amino acids. One entry per CDR3 protein, called by TCRdb with MiXCR from the PCR reads. The sample contains around 86,000 distinct CDR3 sequences, around 20% of which appear only once. Study-wide results and limits: Clones of above 20 RNA copies carried over 98% of effector molecules; in naive cells they carried under 1%.

This clonotype was recorded many times. The antigen remains undetermined. V usage is TRBV4-2 and J usage is TRBJ2-7; 9 bases are shared with TRBD1. The sequenced material came from naive CD8+ T cells from blood, with Jurkat cell RNA spiked in. Noted subset: FACS-sorted CD8+CD4-CCR7+CD45RA+ naive T cells. The receptor's source is a human donor in good health. Some libraries in this study had Jurkat cell RNA spiked in. Here the CDR3 reads CASSQEGTGLSSYEQYF. DNA for the CDR3: TGTGCCAGCAGCCAAGAAGGGACAGGGCTGAGCTCCTACGAGCAGTACTTC.